The 13 T cell receptor beta chains below come from one sample, sequenced in a study of shared clonotypes between healthy human individuals. Using immunoSEQ multiplex PCR, the repertoire was profiled, and TCRdb retains in-frame clones only, with some absent. Here the sample spans about 960,000 clones, around 80% being singletons. The material sequenced was memory CD4+ T cells sorted from blood. Subset specified: CD45RA-negative fraction. These receptors were obtained from a man between 18 and 29 years old in good health.

Written as DNA, the CDR3 is TGTGCCAGCAGTGCCCGGGCAGCCGGTAACTATGGCTACACCTTC. Amino acids: CASSARAAGNYGYTF. V and J are TRBV6-1 and TRBJ1-2; D is unclear. Germline CDR1 is MNHNS and CDR2 is SASEGT. The CDR3 consists of 15 residues. V was trimmed by 4 bases and J by 1 base, leaving 13 bases between them.

This clone was detected once. The chain links TRBV7-8 to TRBJ2-5; TRBD2 aligns across 9 bases. The germline CDR1 and CDR2 sequences are SGHVS and FQNEAQ. This CDR3 is 14 amino acids long. Germline trimming cut 5 bases from V and 5 bases from J; bases unmatched to any gene: 6. Written as DNA, the CDR3 is TGTGCCAGCAGCGACTGGACTAGCGTGGAGACCCAGTACTTC. It yields the protein CASSDWTSVETQYF.

The chain recombines TRBV29-1 with TRBJ2-7; TRBD1 is a possible D gene (6 bases). Trimming stripped 0 bases from V and 2 bases from J, with 11 bases between. The CDR3 is made up of 14 amino acids. Germline values: CDR1 SQVTM, CDR2 ANQGSEA. The CDR3 DNA is TGCAGCGTTGAAGATCTCAGGGGCACCTACGAGCAGTACTTC. It codes for CSVEDLRGTYEQYF.

J is TRBJ2-5 and V is TRBV6-5; the D gene is possibly TRBD1 (6 bases). The CDR3 sequence is 13 residues long. Germline values: CDR1 MNHEY, CDR2 SVGAGI. Trimming cost V 2 bases and J 2 bases, with 6 bases left between them. CDR3 sequence (DNA): TGTGCCAGCAGTTACGGACAGCAAGAGACCCAGTACTTC. It encodes CASSYGQQETQYF.

The chain couples TRBV10-1 to TRBJ2-3; 8 nucleotides line up with TRBD2. The V and J ends lost 5 bases and 3 bases, in that order; junction bases with no gene match: 4. This CDR3 spans 14 amino acids. Per the germline V gene, CDR1 is WNHNN and CDR2 is SYGVQD (reference sequence). The CDR3 region is CASSRSGGTDTQYF. The CDR3 DNA reads TGCGCCAGCAGTAGATCGGGGGGGACAGATACGCAGTATTTT.

This chain connects TRBV19 to TRBJ2-1; D call uncertain. This CDR3 region has 15 residues. The germline V gene encodes CDR1 LNHDA and CDR2 SQIVND (reference sequence). Between the trimmed V and J ends, which lost 2 bases and 6 bases, there was a span of 14 bases. CDR3 sequence reads: CASSISGQAVNEQFF. CDR3 sequence (DNA): TGTGCCAGTAGTATATCAGGCCAGGCGGTCAATGAGCAGTTCTTC.

This chain's CDR3 is CASSPTRSYEQYF. CDR3 coding DNA: TGTGCCAGCAGCCCTACCCGCTCCTACGAGCAGTACTTC. The chain has TRBV7-8 and TRBJ2-7, with D unresolved. Trimming shortened V by 5 bases and J by 0 bases, and 8 bases separated the two germline ends. Per the germline V gene, CDR1 is SGHVS and CDR2 is FQNEAQ. This CDR3 has 13 residues. The full variable domain, with the rest looked up from reference TRBV7-8 and TRBJ2-7, is GAGVSQSPRYKVAKRGQDVALRCDPISGHVSLFWYQQALGQGPEFLTYFQNEAQLDKSGLPSDRFFAERPEGSVSTLKIQRTQQEDSAVYLCASSPTRSYEQYFGPGTRLTVT.

Regarding this clone: Other DNA sequences in this specimen translate into the identical CDR3. The chain links TRBV11-2 to TRBJ1-6, with D maybe TRBD1 (5 bases). The V end was cut by 5 bases, the J end by 0 bases, with 8 bases between. Germline V gene sequence: CDR1 SGHAT, CDR2 FQNNGV. The CDR3 is 15 amino acids. CDR3 protein: CASSRQSSYNSPLHF. For the CDR3, the DNA is TGTGCCAGCAGCCGACAGAGCTCCTATAATTCACCCCTCCACTTT.

The V gene is TRBV4-1, the J gene TRBJ1-5; 7 nucleotides agree with TRBD1. The germline CDR1 and CDR2 sequences are MGHRA and YSYEKL. CDR3 size: 18 residues. V gave up 4 bases and J gave up 2 bases; unmatched junction bases: 14. The CDR3 bases are TGCGCCAGCAGCCCTTTCCCGGGACAGCCGGCGGGCAATCAGCCCCAGCATTTT. Amino acid sequence: CASSPFPGQPAGNQPQHF.

This clone was found a few times. The V call is TRBV7-9, the J call TRBJ2-7; perhaps D is TRBD1 or TRBD2 (5 bases each). Germline V gene lookup returns CDR1 SEHNR and CDR2 FQNEAQ (reference sequence). CDR3 size: 13 residues. V lost 5 bases, J lost 5 bases, and 13 bases lay in between. CDR3 sequence (DNA): TGTGCCAGCAGCCCCCGGGGACCGGACGAGCAGTACTTC. Translating it yields CASSPRGPDEQYF.

J is TRBJ2-7 and V is TRBV5-1; unclear D gene. Germline V CDR1 and CDR2: SGHRS, YFSETQ. V was cut by 1 base and J by 5 bases, with 7 bases left in between. This CDR3 region has 12 residues. CDR3 protein: CASSLMGHEQYF. In DNA, the CDR3 is TGCGCCAGCAGCTTGATGGGCCACGAGCAGTACTTC.

The chain employs TRBV13 and TRBJ1-1; TRBD1 matches at 7 bases. V shed 5 bases, J shed 3 bases, and the junction held 12 bases outside the gene matches. Per germline, CDR1 PRHDT and CDR2 FYEKMQ (reference sequence). This CDR3 is built from 16 residues. CDR3 DNA sequence: TGTGCCAGCAGCCCAGGGGGGGGAAGTAAGGACACTGAAGCTTTCTTT. Protein product: CASSPGGGSKDTEAFF.

This clone turned up a few times. A much larger clonotype is one base distant, so this may be a read error. The same CDR3 is also encoded by other DNA sequences in this sample. This chain links TRBV2 with TRBJ2-7; D unclear. Per germline, CDR1 SNHLY and CDR2 FYNNEI. The CDR3 runs 11 residues. The ends were cut back, 5 bases at V and 2 bases at J, with 4 bases in the middle. In DNA form, the CDR3 reads TGTGCCAGCAGTTTGACCTACGAGCAGTACTTC. Residues: CASSLTYEQYF.